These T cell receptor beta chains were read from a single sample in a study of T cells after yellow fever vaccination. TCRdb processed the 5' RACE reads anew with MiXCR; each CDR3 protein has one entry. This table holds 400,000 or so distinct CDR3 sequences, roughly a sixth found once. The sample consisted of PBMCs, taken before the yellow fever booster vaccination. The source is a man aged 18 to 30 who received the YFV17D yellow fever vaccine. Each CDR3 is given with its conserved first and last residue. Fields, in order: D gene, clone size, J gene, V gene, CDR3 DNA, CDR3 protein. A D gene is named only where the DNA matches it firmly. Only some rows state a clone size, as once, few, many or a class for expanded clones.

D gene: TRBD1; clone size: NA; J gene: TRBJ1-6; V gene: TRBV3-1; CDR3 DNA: TGTGCCAGCAGCCAAGAGGGACAGTTCACCCTCCACTTT; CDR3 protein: CASSQEGQFTLHF
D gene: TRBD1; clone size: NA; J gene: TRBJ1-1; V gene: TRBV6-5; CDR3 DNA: TGTGCCAGCAGTAAGCAGCCGGGACAGGGCTTGGTTTGGAACACTGAAGCTTTCTTT; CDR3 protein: CASSKQPGQGLVWNTEAFF
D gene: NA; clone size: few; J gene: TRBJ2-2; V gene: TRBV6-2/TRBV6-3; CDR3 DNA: TGTGCCAGCAGCTCACCAGCGGGTTCCGGGGAGCTGTTTTTT; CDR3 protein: CASSSPAGSGELFF
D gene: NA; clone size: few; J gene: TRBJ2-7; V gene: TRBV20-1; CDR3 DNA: TGCAGTGCTAGAGCCCTGGACGGGGGACCCTACGAGCAGTACTTC; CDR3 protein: CSARALDGGPYEQYF
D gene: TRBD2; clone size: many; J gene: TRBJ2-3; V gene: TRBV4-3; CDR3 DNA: TGCGCCAGCAGCCAAGACACCGGGACTAGCGCTGGGGATACGCAGTATTTT; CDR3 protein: CASSQDTGTSAGDTQYF
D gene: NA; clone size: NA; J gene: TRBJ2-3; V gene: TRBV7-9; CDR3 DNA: TGTGCCAGCAGGGAAGGACGGACGCAGTATTTT; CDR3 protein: CASREGRTQYF
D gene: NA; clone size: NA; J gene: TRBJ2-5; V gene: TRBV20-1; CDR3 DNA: TGCAGTGCTAGAGATCGGGGCAGGAGCGAGACCCAGTACTTC; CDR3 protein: CSARDRGRSETQYF
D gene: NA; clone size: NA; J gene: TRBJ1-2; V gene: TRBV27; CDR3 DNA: TGTGCCAGCCGCCCCGGACAGACCTTTAACTATGGCTACACCTTC; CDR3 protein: CASRPGQTFNYGYTF
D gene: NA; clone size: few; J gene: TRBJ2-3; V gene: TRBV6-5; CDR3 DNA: TGTGCCAGTACTAAGCAGGGGGGGAGCACAGATACGCAGTATTTT; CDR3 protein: CASTKQGGSTDTQYF
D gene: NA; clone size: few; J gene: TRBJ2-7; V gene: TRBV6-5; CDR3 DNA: TGTGCCAGCACCGGAAGGAGGGGGACCTCCTACGAGCAGTACTTC; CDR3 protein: CASTGRRGTSYEQYF
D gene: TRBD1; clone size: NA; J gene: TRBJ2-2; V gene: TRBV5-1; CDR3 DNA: TGCGCCAGCAGTTCGACCGGGACAGGCACCGGGGAGCTGTTTTTT; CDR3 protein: CASSSTGTGTGELFF
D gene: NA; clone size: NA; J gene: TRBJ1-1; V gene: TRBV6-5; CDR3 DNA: TGTGCCAGCAGTTACGGGATAGACAGGCAGGCAGGGGCAATGAACACTGAAGCTTTCTTT; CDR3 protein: CASSYGIDRQAGAMNTEAFF
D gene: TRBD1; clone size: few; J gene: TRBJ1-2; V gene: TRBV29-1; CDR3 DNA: TGCAGCGCGACAGGGAGGGCTGGCTACACCTTC; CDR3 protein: CSATGRAGYTF
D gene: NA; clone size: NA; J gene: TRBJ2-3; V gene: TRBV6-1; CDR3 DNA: TGTGCCAGCAGTGAAGTAGGTAGGGCGGATACGCAGTATTTT; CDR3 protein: CASSEVGRADTQYF
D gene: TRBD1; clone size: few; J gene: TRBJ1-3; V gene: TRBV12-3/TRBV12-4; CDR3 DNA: TGTGCCAGCAGTCCGAGACAGGGGCGGAACACCATATATTTT; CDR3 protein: CASSPRQGRNTIYF
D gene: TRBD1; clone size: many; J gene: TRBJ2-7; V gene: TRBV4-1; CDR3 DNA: TGCGCCAGCAGCCCGACGAGGGACAGGGGGTACGAGCAGTACTTC; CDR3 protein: CASSPTRDRGYEQYF
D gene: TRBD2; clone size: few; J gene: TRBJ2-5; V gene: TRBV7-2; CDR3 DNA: TGTGCCAGCAGAATGGCGGGAGGGGAGACCCAGTACTTC; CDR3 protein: CASRMAGGETQYF
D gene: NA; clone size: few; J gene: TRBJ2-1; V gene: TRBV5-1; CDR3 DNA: TGCGCCAGCAGCTTGTCGGTTACCGGTGAGCAGTTCTTC; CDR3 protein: CASSLSVTGEQFF
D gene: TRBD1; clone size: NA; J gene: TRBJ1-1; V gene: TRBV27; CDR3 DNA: TGTGCCAGCAGTTTCACAGGGGGAAAGGCTTTCTTT; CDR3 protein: CASSFTGGKAFF
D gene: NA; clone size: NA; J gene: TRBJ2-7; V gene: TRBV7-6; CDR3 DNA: TGTGCCAGCAGCTTTACGGAGGGAGAGTACGAGCAGTACTTC; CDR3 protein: CASSFTEGEYEQYF
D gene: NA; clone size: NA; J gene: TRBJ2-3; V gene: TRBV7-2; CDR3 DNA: TGTGCCAGCAGCTTGGAGGGTCTTAGGGGGCAGTATTTT; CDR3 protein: CASSLEGLRGQYF
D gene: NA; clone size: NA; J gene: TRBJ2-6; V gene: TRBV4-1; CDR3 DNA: TGCGCCAGCAGCCGGCGGGCGGCCGCCCGAAGTGGGGCCAACGTCCTGACTTTC; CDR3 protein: CASSRRAAARSGANVLTF
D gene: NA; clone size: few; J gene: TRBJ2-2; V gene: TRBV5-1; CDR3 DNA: TGCGCCAGCAGCTTCATCCCGGCGCACACCGGGGAGCTGTTTTTT; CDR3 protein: CASSFIPAHTGELFF
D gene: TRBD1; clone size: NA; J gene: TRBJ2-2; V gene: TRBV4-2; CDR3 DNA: TGTGCCAGCACCACGGTCTGGGTTGGGACAGCGAACACCGGGGAGCTGTTTTTT; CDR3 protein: CASTTVWVGTANTGELFF
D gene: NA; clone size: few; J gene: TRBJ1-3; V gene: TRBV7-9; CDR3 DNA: TGTGCCAGCAGCTTTACCCGGGACATCGGAAACACCATATATTTT; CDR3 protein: CASSFTRDIGNTIYF
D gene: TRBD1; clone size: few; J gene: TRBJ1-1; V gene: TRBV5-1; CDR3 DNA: TGCGCCAGCAGCATCCGACAGGGCCTTAACACTGAAGCTTTCTTT; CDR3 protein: CASSIRQGLNTEAFF
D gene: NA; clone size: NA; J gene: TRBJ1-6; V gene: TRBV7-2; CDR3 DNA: TGTGCCAGCAGCTTAAGTATCCCGGGACAAGGGTCACCCCTCCACTTT; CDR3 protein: CASSLSIPGQGSPLHF
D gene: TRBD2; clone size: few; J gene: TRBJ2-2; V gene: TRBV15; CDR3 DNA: TGTGCCACCAGCAGAGATCGGGACTATCCCGCCGGGGAGCTGTTTTTT; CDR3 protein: CATSRDRDYPAGELFF
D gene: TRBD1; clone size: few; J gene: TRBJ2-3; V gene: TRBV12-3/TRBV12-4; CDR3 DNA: TGTGCCAGCAGTATCGGTCCCCAGGGGGCAGATACGCAGTATTTT; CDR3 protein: CASSIGPQGADTQYF
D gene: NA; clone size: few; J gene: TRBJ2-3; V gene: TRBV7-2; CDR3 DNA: TGTGCCAGCAGCTTAGCCCTAGTGGGAGATACGCAGTATTTT; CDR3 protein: CASSLALVGDTQYF
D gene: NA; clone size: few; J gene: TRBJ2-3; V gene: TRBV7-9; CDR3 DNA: TGTGCCAGCAGCTTTACCCTCACAGATACGCAGTATTTT; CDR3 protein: CASSFTLTDTQYF
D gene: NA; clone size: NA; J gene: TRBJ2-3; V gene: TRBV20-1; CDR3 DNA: TGCAGTGCTAGAGAACCGGCACAGGGTGGCACAGATACGCAGTATTTT; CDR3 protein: CSAREPAQGGTDTQYF
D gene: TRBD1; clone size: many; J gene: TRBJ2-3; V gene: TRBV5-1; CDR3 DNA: TGCGCCAGCAGCTCAGGGACAGCCACAGATACGCAGTATTTT; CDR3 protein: CASSSGTATDTQYF
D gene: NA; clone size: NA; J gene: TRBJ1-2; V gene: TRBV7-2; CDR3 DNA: TGTGCCAGCAGCTTAGGGCCAGAATATGGCTACACCTTC; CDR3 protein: CASSLGPEYGYTF
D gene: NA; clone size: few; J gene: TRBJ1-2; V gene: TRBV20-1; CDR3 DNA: TGCAGTGCTAGAGTTCAGGGGATTTACTATGGCTACACCTTC; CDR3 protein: CSARVQGIYYGYTF
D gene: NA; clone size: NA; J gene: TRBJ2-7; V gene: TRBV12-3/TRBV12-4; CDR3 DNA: TGTGCCAGCAGTCGGGACGTCTCCTACGAGCAGTACTTC; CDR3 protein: CASSRDVSYEQYF
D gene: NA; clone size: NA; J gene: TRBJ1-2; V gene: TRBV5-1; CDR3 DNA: TGCGCCAGCAGACCCCAGGAGGACTATGGCTACACCTTC; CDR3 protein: CASRPQEDYGYTF
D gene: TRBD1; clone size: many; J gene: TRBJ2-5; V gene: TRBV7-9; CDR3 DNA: TGTGCCACCTGCCCGGGACAGGCCGTTCAAGAGACCCAGTACTTC; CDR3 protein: CATCPGQAVQETQYF
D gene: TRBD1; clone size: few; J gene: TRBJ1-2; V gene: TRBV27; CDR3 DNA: TGTGCCAGCAGTCCTCGACAGGGTTTACTCTATGGCTACACCTTC; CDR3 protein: CASSPRQGLLYGYTF
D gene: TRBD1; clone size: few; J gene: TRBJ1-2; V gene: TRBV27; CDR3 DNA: TGTGCCAGCAGTTTAGGACAGGGTATCTATGGCTACACCTTC; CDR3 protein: CASSLGQGIYGYTF
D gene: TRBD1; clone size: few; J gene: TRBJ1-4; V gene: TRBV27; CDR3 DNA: TGTGCCAGCAGTTTCGACGGGACAGGGCGAGGAAAACTGTTTTTT; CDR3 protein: CASSFDGTGRGKLFF
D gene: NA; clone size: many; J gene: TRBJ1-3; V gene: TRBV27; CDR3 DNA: TGTGCCAGCAGACAGGGACAAAGCCTTGGGTACACCATATATTTT; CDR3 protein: CASRQGQSLGYTIYF
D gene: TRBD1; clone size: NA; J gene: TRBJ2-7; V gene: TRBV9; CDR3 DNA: TGTGCCAGCAGCGTAGATCTGGGACAGTCCTACGAGCAGTACTTC; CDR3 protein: CASSVDLGQSYEQYF
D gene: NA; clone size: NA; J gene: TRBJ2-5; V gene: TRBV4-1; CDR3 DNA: TGCGCCAGCAGCCAAGATCAAGGGCCCTCCCAAGAGACCCAGTACTTC; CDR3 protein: CASSQDQGPSQETQYF
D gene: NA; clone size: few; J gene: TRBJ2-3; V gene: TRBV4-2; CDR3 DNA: TGTGCCAGCAGCCGGGCCGGGGGAAGCGGGACAATCACAGATACGCAGTATTTT; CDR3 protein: CASSRAGGSGTITDTQYF
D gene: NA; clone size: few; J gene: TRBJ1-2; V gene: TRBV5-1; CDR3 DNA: TGCGCCAGCAGGGCGGCCGCCGGCCGTGGCTACACCTTC; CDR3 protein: CASRAAAGRGYTF
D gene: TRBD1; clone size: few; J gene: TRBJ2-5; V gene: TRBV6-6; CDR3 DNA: TGTGCCAGCAGCCCCTTAGGACAGGGGGCGCGAACAGAGACCCAGTACTTC; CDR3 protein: CASSPLGQGARTETQYF
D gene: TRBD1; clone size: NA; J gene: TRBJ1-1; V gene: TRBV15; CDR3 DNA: TGTGCCACCAGCATCGACAGGGGGCGAAACACTGAAGCTTTCTTT; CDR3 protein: CATSIDRGRNTEAFF
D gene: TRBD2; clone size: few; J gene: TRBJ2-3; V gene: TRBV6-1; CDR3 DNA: TGTGCCAGCAGTGAGAGTAGCGGGGCAGATACGCAGTATTTT; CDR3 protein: CASSESSGADTQYF
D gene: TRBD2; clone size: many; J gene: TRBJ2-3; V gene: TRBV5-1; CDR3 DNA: TGCGCCAGCAGCGGATGGACTAGCGGGAACACAGATACGCAGTATTTT; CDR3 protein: CASSGWTSGNTDTQYF
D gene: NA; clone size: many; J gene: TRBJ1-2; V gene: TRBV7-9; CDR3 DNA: TGTGCCAGCAGCTTAGAGGGAAACTATGGCTACACCTTC; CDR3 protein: CASSLEGNYGYTF
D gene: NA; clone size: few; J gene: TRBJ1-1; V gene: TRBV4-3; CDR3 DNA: TGCGCCAGCAGCCAAGGGGACTCGACTGGCACTGAAGCTTTCTTT; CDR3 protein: CASSQGDSTGTEAFF
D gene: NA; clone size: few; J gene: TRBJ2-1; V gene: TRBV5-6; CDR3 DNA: TGTGCCAGCAGCTTGACCCGCCCGGGAAAGCAGTTCTTC; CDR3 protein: CASSLTRPGKQFF
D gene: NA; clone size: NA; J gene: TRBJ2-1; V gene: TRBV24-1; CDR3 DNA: TGTGCCACCGAAGGGGCAGGGTACAATGAGCAGTTCTTC; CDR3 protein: CATEGAGYNEQFF